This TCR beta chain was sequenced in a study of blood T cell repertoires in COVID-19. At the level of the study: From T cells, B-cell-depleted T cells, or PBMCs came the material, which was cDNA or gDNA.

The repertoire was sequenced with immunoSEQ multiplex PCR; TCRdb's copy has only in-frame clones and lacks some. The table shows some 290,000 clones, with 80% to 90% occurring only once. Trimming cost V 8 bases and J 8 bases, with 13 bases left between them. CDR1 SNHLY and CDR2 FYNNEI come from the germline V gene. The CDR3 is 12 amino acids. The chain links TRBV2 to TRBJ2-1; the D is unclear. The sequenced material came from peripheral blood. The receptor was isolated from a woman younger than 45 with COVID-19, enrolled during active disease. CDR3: CASRLLVDEQFF. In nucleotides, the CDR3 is TGTGCCAGCCGGCTCCTAGTGGATGAGCAGTTCTTC.